These 5 T cell receptor beta chains share one sample of origin, sequenced in a study of cytomegalovirus exposure and HLA in healthy donors. PCR amplification relied on 60 Vbeta primers (plus 13 Jbeta primers). Clones were read by immunoSEQ multiplex PCR, and TCRdb kept only the in-frame ones, dropping some. Across about 77,000 clones, the top ten clones capture around 15% of the sample. Sequenced material: PBMCs. The source of these receptors is a man aged 45-65 years in good health and CMV-seropositive.

This chain uses TRBV4-1 with TRBJ2-2, with 13 bases identical to TRBD2. This CDR3 contains 18 residues. V trimming: 4 bases; J trimming: 6 bases; junction bases outside the gene matches: 11. CDR1 is MGHRA, CDR2 YSYEKL, per germline. For the CDR3, the DNA is TGCGCCAGCAGCCTAAGGACTAGCGGGAGCCTACCCCCCGGGGAGCTGTTTTTT. This sequence encodes CASSLRTSGSLPPGELFF.

The CDR3: CASSFLAGGHKSYEQYV. Written as DNA, the CDR3 is TGCGCCAGCAGCTTTCTAGCGGGGGGCCATAAGAGCTACGAGCAGTACGTC. The chain uses TRBV5-1 and TRBJ2-7; 11 bases match TRBD2. This CDR3 comprises 17 residues. CDR1 and CDR2 (germline): SGHRS, YFSETQ. V shed 2 bases, J shed 3 bases, and the junction held 10 bases outside the gene matches.

This chain uses TRBV7-2 with TRBJ1-5; 7 nucleotides agree with TRBD1. V dropped 5 bases and J dropped 4; count of bases not matched to a gene: 11. Germline CDR1 is SGHTA and CDR2 is FQGNSA. The CDR3 spans 16 residues. CDR3 sequence (DNA): TGTGCCAGCAGCCTGTCTCGGGACAGTCGAAATCAGCCCCAGCATTTT. Its translation is CASSLSRDSRNQPQHF.

The chain employs TRBV4-1 and TRBJ1-5, with D uncertain. The ends were cut back, 3 bases at V and 6 bases at J, with 15 bases in the middle. CDR1 is MGHRA and CDR2 is YSYEKL in the germline V gene. The CDR3 sequence is 15 residues long. DNA for the CDR3: TGCGCCAGCAGCCACGTCGGCGGTGTGCCTCAGCCCCAGCATTTT. Its protein is CASSHVGGVPQPQHF.

This rearrangement joins TRBV28 to TRBJ1-5; 7 nucleotides align to TRBD1. The J segment lost 5 bases and the V segment lost 1 base, leaving 8 bases of the junction unmatched. The CDR3 covers 16 residues. Germline V gene sequence: CDR1 MDHEN, CDR2 SYDVKM. The CDR3 sequence is CASSLSRGGLDQPQHF. CDR3 in DNA: TGTGCCAGCAGTTTATCAAGAGGGGGCTTGGATCAGCCCCAGCATTTT.